The rows below give T cell receptor beta chains drawn from one sample of a study of blood T cell repertoires in COVID-19. Produced via immunoSEQ multiplex PCR; TCRdb's table is partial and in-frame only. The sample lists about 300,000 clones, around 87% occurring once. Sequenced input: peripheral blood. These receptors came from a man in his sixties or seventies with acute or convalescent COVID-19. The CDR3 runs from the conserved cysteine through the conserved F or W. The D gene is left open where the match is weak. Size is stated for part of the rows, as once, few or many counts, or as a class when the clone is expanded.

abundance: NA; d_gene: TRBD1; j_gene: TRBJ2-7; v_gene: TRBV7-2; CDR3nt: TGTGCCAGCAGCCCCGACAGGGGGTCTTTCAACGAGCAGTACTTC; CDR3aa: CASSPDRGSFNEQYF
abundance: NA; d_gene: NA; j_gene: TRBJ1-6; v_gene: TRBV7-2; CDR3nt: TGTGCCAGCAGCTTCCAACAGGGACGGAATTCACCCCTCCACTTT; CDR3aa: CASSFQQGRNSPLHF
abundance: NA; d_gene: TRBD1; j_gene: TRBJ2-7; v_gene: TRBV6-1; CDR3nt: TGTGCCAGCAGTGAACGGGGACAGGGGAAGTACGAGCAGTACTTC; CDR3aa: CASSERGQGKYEQYF
abundance: NA; d_gene: NA; j_gene: TRBJ1-4; v_gene: TRBV19; CDR3nt: TGTGCCAGTAAGATGGGCCTTAATGAAAAACTGTTTTTT; CDR3aa: CASKMGLNEKLFF
abundance: few; d_gene: TRBD1; j_gene: TRBJ1-6; v_gene: TRBV2; CDR3nt: TGTGCCACAGAACGGGACAGGGGCTCACCCCTCCACTTT; CDR3aa: CATERDRGSPLHF
abundance: NA; d_gene: NA; j_gene: TRBJ1-5; v_gene: TRBV4-1; CDR3nt: TGCGCCAGCAGCCAAGGACAGAATAATCAGCCCCAGCATTTT; CDR3aa: CASSQGQNNQPQHF
abundance: NA; d_gene: NA; j_gene: TRBJ2-5; v_gene: TRBV7-8; CDR3nt: TGTGCCAGCAGCTTAAGTGGCGGGGAAATCACGGAGACCCAGTACTTC; CDR3aa: CASSLSGGEITETQYF
abundance: NA; d_gene: NA; j_gene: TRBJ2-2; v_gene: TRBV30; CDR3nt: TGTGCCTGGAGTGCCACCCGGGCGGGGACCGGGGAGCTGTTTTTT; CDR3aa: CAWSATRAGTGELFF
abundance: NA; d_gene: NA; j_gene: TRBJ2-5; v_gene: TRBV21-1; CDR3nt: TGTGCCAGCGTTGAATTCGGGTACCAAGAGACCCAGTACTTC; CDR3aa: CASVEFGYQETQYF
abundance: NA; d_gene: TRBD1; j_gene: TRBJ2-2; v_gene: TRBV24-1; CDR3nt: TGTGCCACCAGGGACAGGGGTGGATCCGGGGAGCTGTTTTTT; CDR3aa: CATRDRGGSGELFF
abundance: once; d_gene: NA; j_gene: TRBJ1-1; v_gene: TRBV29-1; CDR3nt: TGCAGCGGGGAGAGGACGGGCACTGAAGCTTTCTTT; CDR3aa: CSGERTGTEAFF
abundance: NA; d_gene: TRBD2; j_gene: TRBJ2-3; v_gene: TRBV5-1; CDR3nt: TGCGCCAGCACCCTAGCGGGGGGCACAGATACGCAGTATTTT; CDR3aa: CASTLAGGTDTQYF
abundance: NA; d_gene: NA; j_gene: TRBJ1-2; v_gene: TRBV9; CDR3nt: TGTGCCAGCAGCGTGCGGGATATAGCCTATGGCTACACCTTC; CDR3aa: CASSVRDIAYGYTF